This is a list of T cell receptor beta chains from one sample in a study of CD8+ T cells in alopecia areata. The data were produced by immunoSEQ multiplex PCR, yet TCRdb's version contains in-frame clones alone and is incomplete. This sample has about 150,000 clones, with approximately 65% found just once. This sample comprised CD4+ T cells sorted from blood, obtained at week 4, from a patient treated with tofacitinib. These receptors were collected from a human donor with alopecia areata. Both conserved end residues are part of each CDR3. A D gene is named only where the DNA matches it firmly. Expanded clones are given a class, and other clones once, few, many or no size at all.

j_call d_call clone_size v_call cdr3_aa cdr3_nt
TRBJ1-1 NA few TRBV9 CASSVENRASGAFF TGTGCCAGCAGCGTAGAGAACAGGGCCTCTGGAGCTTTCTTT
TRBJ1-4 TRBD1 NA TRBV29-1 CSVRQGAVGDEKLFF TGCAGCGTTCGTCAGGGGGCCGTTGGTGATGAAAAACTGTTTTTT
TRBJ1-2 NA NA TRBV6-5 CASSYERAGYTF TGTGCCAGCAGTTACGAGAGGGCGGGCTACACCTTC
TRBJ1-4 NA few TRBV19 CASSIKALGEKLFF TGTGCCAGTAGTATCAAGGCATTGGGTGAAAAACTGTTTTTT
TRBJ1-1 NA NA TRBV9 CASSQRAGTEAFF TGTGCCAGCAGCCAGCGGGCGGGGACTGAAGCTTTCTTT
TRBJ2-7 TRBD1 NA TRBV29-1 CSVVGQGAAYEQYF TGCAGCGTTGTCGGACAGGGCGCCGCCTACGAGCAGTACTTC
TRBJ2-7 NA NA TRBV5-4 CASSPGSSEQYF TGTGCCAGCAGCCCTGGTTCTAGCGAGCAGTACTTC
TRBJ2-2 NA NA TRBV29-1 CSVPDRDTGELFF TGCAGCGTTCCGGACAGAGACACCGGGGAGCTGTTTTTT
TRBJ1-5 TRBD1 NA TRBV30 CAWSVQTGTFQPQHF TGTGCCTGGAGTGTACAGACAGGGACGTTTCAGCCCCAGCATTTT
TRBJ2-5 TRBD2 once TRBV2 CASSEALAGGGETQYF TGTGCCAGCAGTGAAGCACTAGCGGGGGGAGGAGAGACCCAGTACTTC
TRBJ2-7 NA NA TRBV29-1 CSAGPGAYEQYF TGCAGCGCCGGACCCGGCGCCTACGAGCAGTACTTC
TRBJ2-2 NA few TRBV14 CASSHGGFTGELFF TGTGCCAGCAGCCATGGAGGATTCACCGGGGAGCTGTTTTTT
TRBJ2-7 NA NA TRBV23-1 CASSQGNYGSEQYF TGCGCCAGCAGTCAAGGCAACTATGGGTCCGAGCAGTACTTC
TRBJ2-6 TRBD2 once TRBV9 CASRPRGVGANVLTF TGTGCCAGCAGGCCCCGGGGGGTTGGGGCCAACGTCCTGACTTTC
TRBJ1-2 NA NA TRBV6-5 CASSYRRSGYGYTF TGTGCCAGCAGTTACAGGAGAAGCGGCTATGGCTACACCTTC
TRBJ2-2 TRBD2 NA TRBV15 CATSRGLAGSNTGELFF TGTGCCACCAGCAGAGGGCTAGCGGGGTCGAACACCGGGGAGCTGTTTTTT
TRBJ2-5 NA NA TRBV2 CASNGGQETQYF TGTGCCAGCAATGGGGGCCAAGAGACCCAGTACTTC
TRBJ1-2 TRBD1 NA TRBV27 CASSLLARDRANYGYTF TGTGCCAGCAGTTTACTAGCCCGGGACAGGGCTAACTATGGCTACACCTTC
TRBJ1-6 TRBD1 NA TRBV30 CAWSVPGQYNSPLHF TGTGCCTGGAGTGTACCGGGACAGTATAATTCACCCCTCCACTTT
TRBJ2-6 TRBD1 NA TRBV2 CASTAGTGTSGANVLTF TGTGCCAGCACTGCCGGGACAGGGACATCTGGGGCCAACGTCCTGACTTTC
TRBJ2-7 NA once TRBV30 CAWSVSTYEQYF TGTGCCTGGAGTGTAAGTACCTACGAGCAGTACTTC
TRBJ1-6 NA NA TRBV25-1 CASSEGGTSPLHF TGTGCCAGCAGTGAAGGGGGGACCTCACCCCTCCACTTT
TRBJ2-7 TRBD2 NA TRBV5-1 CASSLVVAGLYEQYF TGCGCCAGCAGCTTGGTGGTAGCGGGGCTCTACGAGCAGTACTTC
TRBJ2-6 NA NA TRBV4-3 CASSHSRGGTSVGANVLTF TGCGCCAGCAGCCATTCTAGGGGGGGGACCTCCGTTGGGGCCAACGTCCTGACTTTC
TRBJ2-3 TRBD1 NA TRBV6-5 CASRPPDRVINTQYF TGTGCCAGCAGACCGCCGGACAGGGTGATAAATACGCAGTATTTT
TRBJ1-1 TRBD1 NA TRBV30 CAWGRDRNTEAFF TGTGCCTGGGGCAGGGACAGGAACACTGAAGCTTTCTTT